Below, 4 T cell receptor beta chains from the same sample are listed, as sequenced in a study of molecular identifiers for immune sequencing clone quantification. TCRdb analysed the PCR reads with MiXCR anew, one entry per CDR3 protein. The sample carries tens of thousands of distinct CDR3 sequences, around a sixth recorded once. The sequenced sample was naive CD8+ T cells from blood, with Jurkat cell RNA spiked in. Subset in this sample: FACS-sorted CD8+CD4-CCR7+CD45RA+ naive T cells. The receptors were gathered from a human donor in good health. Some libraries in this study had Jurkat cell RNA spiked in.

In this sample, this clonotype turned up many times. The chain uses TRBV10-1 and TRBJ2-5; no clear D gene. Trimming shortened V by 5 bases and J by 0 bases, and 7 bases separated the two germline ends. Germline CDR1 and CDR2: WNHNN and SYGVQD (reference sequence). The length of the CDR3 is 13 residues. The CDR3: CASSNRDQETQYF. The CDR3 DNA follows: TGCGCCAGCAGTAACCGGGACCAAGAGACCCAGTACTTC.

This clonotype was seen many times. This chain uses TRBV11-3 with TRBJ2-5, with 7 bases matching TRBD1. This CDR3 spans 15 amino acids. V gave up 5 bases and J gave up 5 bases; unmatched junction bases: 11. From germline, CDR1 is SGHNT and CDR2 YENEEA. CDR3 bases: TGTGCCAGCAGCGGCCGGGGACAGTTGGCTGAGACCCAGTACTTC. Protein: CASSGRGQLAETQYF.

Worth noting for this clonotype: This could be a read error, since a much larger clone is one nucleotide away. The chain employs TRBV19 and TRBJ2-7; either TRBD1 or TRBD2 may fit D (5 bases each). The CDR3 consists of 14 residues. Trimming pared 3 bases from V and 8 bases from J, leaving 17 bases between. Germline CDR1 reads LNHDA; CDR2 reads SQIVND (reference sequence). DNA for the CDR3: TGTGCCAGTAGTATTCTCGGGACCCAGTACAAGCAGTACTTC. Translation: CASSILGTQYKQYF. Filled out from reference TRBV19 and TRBJ2-7, the complete variable domain reads DGGITQSPKYLFRKEGQNVTLSCEQNLNHDAMYWYRQDPGQGLRLIYYSQIVNDFQKGDIAEGYSVSREKKESFPLTVTSAQKNPTAFYLCASSILGTQYKQYFGPGTRLTVT.

This clonotype was seen ten or more times. This chain links TRBV6-5 with TRBJ2-5, with 9 positions matching TRBD2. Germline CDR1 MNHEY, CDR2 SVGAGI. CDR3 length: 17 residues. Trimming at V came to 2 bases and at J to 2 bases, leaving 9 bases not matched to a gene. CDR3 nucleotides: TGTGCCAGCAGTTACGCCTATAGCGGGAGCCCTCAAGAGACCCAGTACTTC. It encodes CASSYAYSGSPQETQYF.